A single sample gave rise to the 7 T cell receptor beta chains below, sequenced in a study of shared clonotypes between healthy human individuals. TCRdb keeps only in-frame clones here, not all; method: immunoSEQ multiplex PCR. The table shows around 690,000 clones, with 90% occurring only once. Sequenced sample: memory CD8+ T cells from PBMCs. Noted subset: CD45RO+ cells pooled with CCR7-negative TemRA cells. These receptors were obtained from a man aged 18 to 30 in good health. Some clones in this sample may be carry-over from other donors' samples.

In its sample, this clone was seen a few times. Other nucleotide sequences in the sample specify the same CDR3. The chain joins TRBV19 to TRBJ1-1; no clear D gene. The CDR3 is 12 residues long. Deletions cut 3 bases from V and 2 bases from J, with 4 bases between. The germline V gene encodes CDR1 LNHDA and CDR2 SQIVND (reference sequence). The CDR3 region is CASSIRNTEAFF. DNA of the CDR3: TGTGCCAGTAGTATCCGTAACACTGAAGCTTTCTTT.

DNA of the CDR3: TGTGCCAGCAGTGAACTTCAGCGGGATGGGTACGAGCAGTACTTC. Its protein product is CASSELQRDGYEQYF. The chain carries TRBV6-1 and TRBJ2-7; TRBD2 matches 7 bases. Losses at the gene ends were 2 bases for V and 4 bases for J; bases not matched to a gene: 8. Looked up from germline, CDR1 is MNHNS and CDR2 is SASEGT. CDR3 length: 15 amino acids.

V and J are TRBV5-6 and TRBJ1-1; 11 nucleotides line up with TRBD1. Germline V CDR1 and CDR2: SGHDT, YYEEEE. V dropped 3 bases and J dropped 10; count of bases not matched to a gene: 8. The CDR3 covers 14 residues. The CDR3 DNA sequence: TGTGCCAGCAGCTGGGACAGGGGGGATATCGGAGCTTTCTTT. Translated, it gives CASSWDRGDIGAFF.

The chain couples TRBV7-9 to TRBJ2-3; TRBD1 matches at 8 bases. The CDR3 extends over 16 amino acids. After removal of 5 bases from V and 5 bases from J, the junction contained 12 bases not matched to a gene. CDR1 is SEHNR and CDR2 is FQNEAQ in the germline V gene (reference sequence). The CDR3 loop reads CASSPRRDRLEDTQYF. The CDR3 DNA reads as TGTGCCAGCAGCCCTAGGAGGGACAGGTTGGAAGATACGCAGTATTTT.

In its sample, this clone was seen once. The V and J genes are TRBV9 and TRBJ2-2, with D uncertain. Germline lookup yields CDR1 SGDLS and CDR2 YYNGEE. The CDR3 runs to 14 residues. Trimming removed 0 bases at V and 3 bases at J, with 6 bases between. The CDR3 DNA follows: TGTGCCAGCAGCGTAGGACGGGACACCGGGGAGCTGTTTTTT. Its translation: CASSVGRDTGELFF.

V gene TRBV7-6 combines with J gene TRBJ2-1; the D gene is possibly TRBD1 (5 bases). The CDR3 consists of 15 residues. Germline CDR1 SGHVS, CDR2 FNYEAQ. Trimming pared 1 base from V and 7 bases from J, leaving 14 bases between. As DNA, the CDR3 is TGTGCCAGCAGCTTAGTTGCATCAGGGATGAATGAGCAGTTCTTC. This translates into CASSLVASGMNEQFF.

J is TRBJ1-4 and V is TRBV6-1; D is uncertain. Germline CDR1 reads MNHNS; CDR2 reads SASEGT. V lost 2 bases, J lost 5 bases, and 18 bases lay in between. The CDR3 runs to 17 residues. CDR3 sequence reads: CASSESDQIRTNEKLFF. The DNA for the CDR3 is TGTGCCAGCAGTGAATCCGACCAAATTCGAACAAATGAAAAACTGTTTTTT.